The present T cell receptor (beta chain) was sequenced within a study of HIV-infected patients and healthy controls. About 500 ng RNA was reverse transcribed with alpha and beta constant-region primers. Each of the alpha and beta chains got its own library through chain-specific third strand synthesis with indices. In TCRdb, the 5' RACE reads were re-called with MiXCR into one record per CDR3 protein. The sample lists some 9,600 distinct CDR3 sequences; almost 6% were seen once. The V gene lost 5 bases and the J gene lost 2 bases, with 12 bases spanning the gap. The CDR3 length is 14 residues. CDR1 is SGHVS, CDR2 FQNEAQ, per germline. Roughly three months, about 14 weeks, into antiretroviral therapy, follow-up blood was collected. No cell fractionation was done, so the repertoire covers all unsorted peripheral blood T cells.

Sequencing was performed on blood, taken during antiretroviral therapy. V usage is TRBV7-8 and J usage is TRBJ2-5; D assignment may be TRBD1 or TRBD2 (5 bases each). The sequence was collected from an adult with HIV infection. The donor label of this sample is uncertain. The CDR3 here is CASSPMGVQETQYF. In DNA form, the CDR3 reads TGTGCCAGCAGCCCGATGGGGGTTCAAGAGACCCAGTACTTC.